A single sample gave rise to the 28 T cell receptor beta chains below, sequenced in a study of T-cell memory formation after mild COVID-19. TCRdb ran MiXCR on the 5' RACE reads and lists one entry per CDR3 protein. The table lists over 300,000 distinct CDR3 sequences, more than 20% of them singletons, with 21% in the top ten. The specimen was PBMCs or a T cell subset sorted from them (not recorded which). The receptors derive from a young man who had mild COVID-19 (a few samples of this study predate the infection). Cell type and time point are not known.

The DNA of the CDR3 is TGTGCCAGCAGCTTAGACAGGGAAAGTTACTACGAGCAGTACTTC. It specifies CASSLDRESYYEQYF. The chain is built from TRBV7-6 and TRBJ2-7; a possible D gene is TRBD1 (6 bases). CDR3 length: 15 amino acids. CDR1 and CDR2 from the germline V gene are SGHVS and FNYEAQ. V was clipped by 1 base and J by 3 bases, with 13 bases between them.

This chain connects TRBV7-2 to TRBJ2-2; D remains ambiguous. Looked up from germline, CDR1 is SGHTA and CDR2 is FQGNSA. The ends were cut back, 2 bases at V and 0 bases at J, with 7 bases in the middle. This CDR3 contains 15 residues. This CDR3 reads CASSLLGANTGELFF. The CDR3 DNA reads TGTGCCAGCAGCTTACTGGGCGCGAACACCGGGGAGCTGTTTTTT.

This rearrangement joins TRBV7-9 to TRBJ2-5; perhaps D is TRBD1 or TRBD2 (6 bases each). Germline CDR1 reads SEHNR; CDR2 reads FQNEAQ (reference sequence). V lost 1 base, J lost 2 bases, and 14 bases lay in between. The CDR3 length is 16 residues. CDR3 sequence (DNA): TGTGCCAGCAGCTTAGAAGGGGGGCCGCCTCAAGAGACCCAGTACTTC. Its translation is CASSLEGGPPQETQYF.

The chain carries TRBV2 and TRBJ2-5, with 7 bases matching TRBD2. Trimming took 3 bases from V and 7 from J; bases not matched to a gene: 5. Germline CDR1 SNHLY, CDR2 FYNNEI. This CDR3 is built from 13 residues. The CDR3, as DNA: TGTGCCAGCAGTGATTGGGAGGGTGGGACCCAGTACTTC. It encodes CASSDWEGGTQYF.

This clonotype occurred many times. This chain connects TRBV7-9 to TRBJ1-1; 10 bases match TRBD1. V gave up 5 bases and J gave up 0 bases; unmatched junction bases: 3. This CDR3 spans 15 amino acids. In germline, CDR1 is SEHNR, CDR2 FQNEAQ (reference sequence). This CDR3 is CASSETGGLNTEAFF. CDR3 coding DNA: TGTGCCAGCAGCGAGACAGGGGGCCTGAACACTGAAGCTTTCTTT.

CDR3 DNA sequence: TGTGCCAGCAGTTACCGGATGGGACAGCCAAATGAAAAACTGTTTTTT. Encoded protein: CASSYRMGQPNEKLFF. This chain joins TRBV6-5 and TRBJ1-4, with 7 bases fitting TRBD1. The CDR3 extends over 16 amino acids. CDR1 is MNHEY and CDR2 is SVGAGI in the germline V gene. Trimming took 2 bases from V and 5 from J; bases not matched to a gene: 8.

This chain links TRBV3-1 with TRBJ2-2, with 7 bases aligning to TRBD1. The CDR3 spans 15 residues. Germline values: CDR1 LGHDT, CDR2 YNNKEL (reference sequence). V gave up 6 bases and J gave up 3 bases; unmatched junction bases: 7. The CDR3 loop is CASSPRDRYTGELFF. The CDR3 DNA follows: TGTGCCAGCAGTCCCCGGGACAGATACACCGGGGAGCTGTTTTTT.

This sequence joins TRBV9 and TRBJ2-2; TRBD2 aligns across 8 bases. Germline CDR1 SGDLS, CDR2 YYNGEE. The CDR3 contains 14 residues. Trimming cost V 7 bases and J 5 bases; bases outside gene matches: 7. The CDR3 nucleotides read TGTGCCAGCGCGGGGGGCTTGGTGACCGGGGAGCTGTTTTTT. Amino acid sequence: CASAGGLVTGELFF.

This chain joins TRBV30 and TRBJ1-2; D not resolved. The V gene lost 0 bases and the J gene lost 4 bases, with 6 bases spanning the gap. Germline loops: CDR1 GTSNPN, CDR2 SVGIG (reference sequence). This CDR3 has 12 amino acids. The CDR3 reads CAWSVGPYGYTF. The CDR3 nucleotides read TGTGCCTGGAGTGTAGGGCCCTATGGCTACACCTTC.

The chain combines TRBV20-1 with TRBJ2-1, with 7 bases matching TRBD1. Unmatched junction bases numbered 15, after V lost 5 bases and J lost 8 bases. This CDR3 spans 15 amino acids. Germline V lookup: CDR1 DFQATT, CDR2 SNEGSKA (reference sequence). The CDR3 loop is CSALERQGPRDEQFF. The CDR3 nucleotides read TGCAGTGCTCTGGAGAGACAGGGCCCGAGAGATGAGCAGTTCTTC.

This clonotype was detected only a few times. The rearrangement uses TRBV4-2 and TRBJ2-2; 7 positions agree with TRBD1. CDR1 is LGHNA and CDR2 is YNFKEQ in the germline V gene. V lost 1 base and J lost 7; bases outside the gene matches: 3. The CDR3 has 14 amino acids. CDR3 coding DNA: TGTGCCAGCAGCCAAGTAGGGGGCCTCGGGGAGCTGTTTTTT. Its translation: CASSQVGGLGELFF.

The CDR3 is CASSVRSAYNEQFF. In DNA form, the CDR3 reads TGTGCCAGCTCAGTTCGTTCTGCCTACAATGAGCAGTTCTTC. The chain carries TRBV6-2 or TRBV6-3 and TRBJ2-1; D is uncertain. The CDR3 spans 14 residues. V gave up 8 bases and J gave up 2 bases, with 13 bases separating them. CDR1 and CDR2 from the germline V gene are MNHEY and SVGEGT.

The CDR3 DNA is TGCGCCAGCAGCCAAGATCAAAAGGGGAACACTGAAGCTTTCTTT. Amino acid sequence: CASSQDQKGNTEAFF. The chain employs TRBV4-1 and TRBJ1-1; no clear D gene. Germline assignment: CDR1 MGHRA and CDR2 YSYEKL. The CDR3 contains 15 residues. V was cut by 0 bases and J by 1 base, with 9 bases left in between.

This clonotype was detected a few times. The chain has TRBV3-1 and TRBJ1-1; no reliable D call. The V end was cut by 6 bases, the J end by 5 bases, with 25 bases between. The CDR3 length is 17 residues. Germline values: CDR1 LGHDT, CDR2 YNNKEL (reference sequence). The CDR3 DNA is TGTGCCAGCAGTCGAAGCTCGGGCTGGGAGGTACCAACTGAAGCTTTCTTT. This sequence encodes CASSRSSGWEVPTEAFF.

The V and J genes are TRBV28 and TRBJ1-2; D not certain. Trimming took off 4 bases at V and 0 bases at J, with 15 bases between the two ends. Germline V CDR1 and CDR2: MDHEN, SYDVKM. The CDR3 has 16 residues. The DNA for the CDR3 is TGTGCCAGCAGTTACGGCGATAGGACCGCTAACTATGGCTACACCTTC. Its translation: CASSYGDRTANYGYTF.

The CDR3 DNA follows: TGCGCCAGCAGCCATCCACCCGGGCGGGGGGGCACAGATACGCAGTATTTT. Protein: CASSHPPGRGGTDTQYF. The chain has TRBV4-1 and TRBJ2-3; 8 bases are a match to TRBD2. From germline, CDR1 is MGHRA and CDR2 YSYEKL. V shed 3 bases and J 1 base; nucleotides not matched to a gene: 9. The CDR3 covers 17 residues.

V and J are TRBV24-1 and TRBJ2-3, with 8 bases that match TRBD1. The CDR3 loop spans 15 amino acids. Germline CDR1 reads KGHDR; CDR2 reads SFDVKD. The V segment lost 3 bases and the J segment 10 bases; nucleotides outside the gene matches: 11. The CDR3, as DNA: TGTGCCACCAGTGATCCTGGGACAGGAAGATCTCCGCAGTATTTT. It encodes CATSDPGTGRSPQYF.

The chain links TRBV9 to TRBJ2-7; TRBD2 matches at 9 bases. The ends lost 0 bases at V and 4 bases at J; junction bases unmatched: 2. The CDR3 sequence is 14 residues long. The V gene's germline CDR1 is SGDLS and CDR2 YYNGEE. DNA of the CDR3: TGTGCCAGCAGCGTAGGCGGGGGGGCTTACGAGCAGTACTTC. As protein: CASSVGGGAYEQYF. Combining the CDR3 with reference TRBV9 and TRBJ2-7 gives the whole variable domain DSGVTQTPKHLITATGQRVTLRCSPRSGDLSVYWYQQSLDQGLQFLIQYYNGEERAKGNILERFSAQQFPDLHSELNLSSLELGDSALYFCASSVGGGAYEQYFGPGTRLTVT.

This clonotype showed up just a few times. The rearrangement links TRBV5-4 to TRBJ2-2, with D perhaps being TRBD1 or TRBD2 (6 bases each). This CDR3 contains 15 residues. CDR1 is SGHNT and CDR2 is YYREEE in the germline V gene (reference sequence). Between the trimmed V and J ends, which lost 2 bases and 3 bases, there was a span of 11 bases. CDR3 in DNA: TGTGCCAGCAGCTTCGTTAGGGGGGACACCGGGGAGCTGTTTTTT. Translating it yields CASSFVRGDTGELFF.

A few counts support this clonotype. The chain recombines TRBV29-1 with TRBJ2-5; D gene uncertain. This CDR3 contains 11 residues. V lost 3 bases to trimming and J lost 5 bases, with 7 bases between them. CDR1 is SQVTM, CDR2 ANQGSEA, per germline. In DNA, the CDR3 is TGCAGCGTTGACCTAGGCGAGACCCAGTACTTC. The encoded protein is CSVDLGETQYF.

The chain combines TRBV18 with TRBJ2-7; possibly TRBD1 for D (5 bases). Germline assignment: CDR1 KGHSH and CDR2 LQKENI. Trimming shortened V by 4 bases and J by 7 bases, and 8 bases separated the two germline ends. The CDR3 sequence is 11 residues long. The CDR3 sequence: CASSQRTEQYF. The CDR3 nucleotides read TGTGCCAGCTCACAACGGACAGAGCAGTACTTC.

This chain links TRBV12-3 or TRBV12-4 with TRBJ2-1; D unclear. Trimming left V 5 bases short and J 12 bases short, with 11 bases between. The CDR3 length is 11 residues. CDR3: CASSIIELQFF. The DNA for the CDR3 is TGTGCCAGCAGTATTATAGAGTTGCAGTTCTTC.

This clonotype was seen more than once but under ten times. Here the CDR3 DNA reads TGCGCCAGCAGCTTGGCGGGGCCAGAGACTTCACCCCTCCACTTT. The encoded protein is CASSLAGPETSPLHF. The chain is built from TRBV5-1 and TRBJ1-6; D possibly corresponds to TRBD1 (5 bases). In germline, CDR1 is SGHRS, CDR2 YFSETQ. This CDR3 comprises 15 residues. V lost 0 bases and J lost 9, with 13 bases in between. The variable domain in full, with the rest retrieved from reference TRBV5-1 and TRBJ1-6, is KAGVTQTPRYLIKTRGQQVTLSCSPISGHRSVSWYQQTPGQGLQFLFEYFSETQRNKGNFPGRFSGRQFSNSRSEMNVSTLELGDSALYLCASSLAGPETSPLHFGNGTRLTVT.

The chain employs TRBV28 and TRBJ2-1, with 7 bases fitting TRBD1. Germline trimming cut 5 bases from V and 0 bases from J; bases unmatched to any gene: 10. The germline V gene encodes CDR1 MDHEN and CDR2 SYDVKM. This CDR3 region has 17 residues. CDR3 DNA sequence: TGTGCCAGCAGTACCGACGGGCCAGGGGGCTCCTACAATGAGCAGTTCTTC. Translation: CASSTDGPGGSYNEQFF.

This clonotype is medium-sized (0.01 to 0.1%) within its sample. The rearrangement uses TRBV7-9 and TRBJ2-7, with D perhaps given as TRBD1 or TRBD2 (6 bases each). The CDR3 is 16 residues long. The V gene lost 1 base and the J gene lost 3 bases, with 16 bases spanning the gap. Germline values: CDR1 SEHNR, CDR2 FQNEAQ (reference sequence). CDR3 sequence: CASSLGGGLYNYEQYF. The CDR3 DNA is TGTGCCAGCAGCTTAGGTGGGGGGCTCTACAACTACGAGCAGTACTTC.

The V gene is TRBV9, the J gene TRBJ1-5; 8 bases match TRBD1. In germline, CDR1 is SGDLS, CDR2 YYNGEE. J lost 4 bases, V lost 4 bases, and 7 bases had no gene match. There are 15 residues in the CDR3. In DNA form, the CDR3 reads TGTGCCAGCAGCCCCCAGGGGACAGGTAATCAGCCCCAGCATTTT. It codes for CASSPQGTGNQPQHF.

This clonotype was counted between two and nine times. The chain carries TRBV12-5 and TRBJ2-2, with a tentative D call TRBD1 (5 bases). The CDR3 covers 14 residues. Trimming took off 3 bases at V and 4 bases at J, with 9 bases between the two ends. From germline, CDR1 is LGHNT and CDR2 FRNRAP. The CDR3 region has the DNA TGTGCTAGTGGTTTCCAGGGTACCACCGGGGAGCTGTTTTTT. Amino acids: CASGFQGTTGELFF.

The chain joins TRBV6-5 to TRBJ1-1; 9 bases match TRBD1. Trimming took 6 bases from V and 3 from J; bases not matched to a gene: 8. CDR3 length equals 15 residues. CDR1 is MNHEY and CDR2 is SVGAGI in the germline V gene. CDR3 nucleotide sequence: TGTGCCAGCAGCCCCGGACAGGGGTGGGACACTGAAGCTTTCTTT. It is translated as CASSPGQGWDTEAFF.